Sequencing of this T cell receptor (beta chain) was carried out in a study of shared clonotypes between healthy human individuals. Terminally differentiated effector memory CD45RA+ cells were excluded from the naive CD8 cells, which were CD45RO-negative and positively selected for CCR7. Some clones are missing from TCRdb's copy, which holds only in-frame ones; the method was immunoSEQ multiplex PCR. This table has around 700,000 clones, roughly 94% appearing once. General study results and limits: Memory subsets had estimated richness that was generally smaller than that of naive subsets.

The V gene's germline CDR1 is SEHNR and CDR2 FQNEAQ (reference sequence). Trimming cost V 0 bases and J 1 base, with 13 bases left between them. This CDR3 spans 17 amino acids. Comments on this clone: Antigen unknown.

This TCR came from a man aged 25-45 years in good health. The J gene is TRBJ2-4, the V gene TRBV7-9; D could derive from TRBD1 or TRBD2 (5 bases each). Material: naive CD8+ T cells sorted from blood. CDR3 in amino acids: CASSLAEGITAKNIQYF. As DNA, the CDR3 is TGTGCCAGCAGCTTAGCAGAGGGGATTACGGCCAAAAACATTCAGTACTTC.